The T cell receptor (beta chain) under discussion was sequenced for a study of blood T cell repertoires in COVID-19 (dated by TCRdb to the early 2020s). For context, the study as a whole: Collaborator samples came from the United States, Italy and Spain and covered acute and convalescent phases of COVID-19. Where HLA class I and class II types were available, the types were taken from metadata supplied by the sample provider, not from assay-based typing. Samples were obtained from the ongoing ImmuneRACE study (first 160 participants) and from over a thousand subjects provided by 6 global collaborators. Nearly every sample came with metadata listing a de-identified subject ID, COVID-19 status, age in years and sex. Subjects who had been exposed to COVID-19, were actively infected with it, or had recovered from it provided the deeply sampled blood TCRbeta repertoires that made up the dataset. The prospective study material was composed of cDNA or gDNA derived from T cells, B-cell-depleted T cells, or PBMCs. A freely available public database, intended as a resource for researchers studying the immune response to SARS-CoV-2, is where the repertoires were released.

CDR1 and CDR2, looked up from the germline V gene, are SNHLY and FYNNEI. Including the terminal cysteine and phenylalanine, the CDR3 comprises 16 residues. Only the CDR3 part of the read is kept: 48 bases, read in frame from the first base. V ends up 7 bases short and J 4 bases short, with an unmatched junction base count of 13. Whole blood was collected in K2EDTA tubes by collaborating institutions according to the institutions' own protocols. For TCRbeta analysis, collaborators shipped samples in one of three forms: frozen whole blood, isolated PBMCs, or DNA extracted from either of those sample types. Overall results and qualifications from the work: The amount of clinical and demographic metadata varied by source and participant and was provided uncurated.

TCRbeta CDR3 regions were amplified from genomic DNA by means of the immunoSEQ Assay, a bias-controlled multiplex PCR. Processing in the source paper ran as follows. The number of nucleated cells in each sample was estimated from the amplification of reference gene primers within the assay. To quantify the absolute abundance of each unique TCRbeta CDR3 rearrangement, sequence reads were collapsed and filtered. Productive Simpson clonality was computed per sample as the square root of Simpson's diversity index over productive rearrangements. TCRdb took this table from immuneACCESS and kept in-frame rearrangements with V and J called. Such tables lack part of the clones; where checked against another copy, unresolved V genes explain under half of the gap, and the rest is unexplained. That table gives V, J and clone size, and the DNA gave D and trimming. The sample profile shows 45,000 or so clones; 86% of them were found once. Together, the top ten hold around 5% of the sample.

With regard to this clone: Its recognized antigen is unknown. The sample holds no much larger clone one base away, and base qualities are not on file.

Sequenced material: peripheral blood. The receptor was derived from a middle-aged man with active COVID-19. The rearrangement combines TRBV2 with TRBJ2-3; TRBD1 agrees with 8 junctional bases. The DNA is TGTGCCAGCACCCCTTTGACAGGGGAGTACGCAGATACGCAGTATTTT. This translates into CASTPLTGEYADTQYF.